This TCR beta chain derives from a study of cytotoxic CD8 clonotypes in ibrutinib-treated CLL. TCRdb keeps only in-frame clones here, not all; method: immunoSEQ multiplex PCR. The table has 130,000 or so clones, around four fifths seen once. Specimen: PBMCs, collected after 24 months of ibrutinib treatment. This sequence originates from a human donor with chronic lymphocytic leukemia.

The CDR3 protein is CASRDVTGGESQPQHF. CDR3 bases: TGTGCCAGTAGGGACGTGACAGGGGGTGAGAGTCAGCCCCAGCATTTT. The chain combines TRBV19 with TRBJ1-5, with 9 positions matching TRBD1. With 6 bases clipped from V and 6 bases from J, the junction kept 12 bases outside the gene matches. Per the germline V gene, CDR1 is LNHDA and CDR2 is SQIVND (reference sequence). This CDR3 region has 16 residues.